These 8 T cell receptor beta chains originate from one sample sequenced in a study of blood T cell repertoires in COVID-19. Produced via immunoSEQ multiplex PCR; TCRdb's table is partial and in-frame only. Among some 380,000 clones, 90% were seen once, and the ten largest hold 6% to 7.5%. Sequencing used peripheral blood. All receptors derive from a man younger than 35 with active or convalescent COVID-19.

V is TRBV7-3 and J is TRBJ2-2, with 7 bases fitting TRBD2. CDR1 SGHTA and CDR2 FQGTGA come from the germline V gene. This CDR3 is 18 amino acids long. Unmatched junction bases numbered 12, after V lost 4 bases and J lost 1 base. CDR3 bases: TGTGCCAGCAGCTCCTTCTTTGCTGGGAGGGTGAACACCGGGGAGCTGTTTTTT. Its translation is CASSSFFAGRVNTGELFF.

The chain links TRBV6-2 or TRBV6-3 to TRBJ2-7, with D hard to call. The CDR3 runs 13 residues. The germline V gene has CDR1 MNHEY and CDR2 SVGEGT. The V end lost 2 bases, the J end lost 2 bases, and 7 bases lay between the germline ends. The CDR3 DNA follows: TGTGCCAGCAGTTACGAGGCTACCTACGAGCAGTACTTC. It is translated as CASSYEATYEQYF.

This clone was observed a handful of times. The CDR3 loop reads CAIRNLPTGGDSAEAFF. CDR3 bases: TGTGCCATCAGAAACCTTCCGACAGGGGGTGATTCGGCTGAAGCTTTCTTT. The chain links TRBV10-3 to TRBJ1-1, with TRBD1 matching over 9 bases. This CDR3 is built from 17 residues. With 6 bases clipped from V and 6 bases from J, the junction kept 17 bases outside the gene matches. In germline, CDR1 is ENHRY, CDR2 SYGVKD.

This clone was recorded once. The chain uses TRBV7-2 and TRBJ1-1, with 9 bases that match TRBD1. Germline-derived CDR1 and CDR2 are SGHTA and FQGNSA. The CDR3 covers 14 residues. With 5 bases clipped from V and 6 bases from J, the junction kept 7 bases outside the gene matches. CDR3 nucleotide sequence: TGTGCCAGCAGCCCCCGGGACAGGGTCTCTGAAGCTTTCTTT. It specifies CASSPRDRVSEAFF.

The rearrangement uses TRBV6-5 and TRBJ2-7; 8 bases match TRBD1. The CDR3 has 15 amino acids. Germline assignment: CDR1 MNHEY and CDR2 SVGAGI. V trimming: 6 bases; J trimming: 2 bases; junction bases outside the gene matches: 9. In DNA, the CDR3 is TGTGCCAGCAGAACCGGGACAGGCACTACCTACGAGCAGTACTTC. Translating it yields CASRTGTGTTYEQYF.

The chain carries TRBV7-2 and TRBJ2-7; a weak D match, TRBD1 (7 bases). The CDR3 spans 15 residues. Germline loops: CDR1 SGHTA, CDR2 FQGNSA. The V and J ends lost 5 bases and 2 bases respectively, with 16 bases between them. CDR3 nucleotide sequence: TGTGCCAGCAGCCTGTCCTCAGGGGGGACCTACGAGCAGTACTTC. This gives the protein CASSLSSGGTYEQYF.

This rearrangement joins TRBV28 to TRBJ1-4; 7 bases fit TRBD1. V shed 3 bases and J 8 bases; nucleotides not matched to a gene: 18. CDR3 length: 18 residues. Germline V gene lookup returns CDR1 MDHEN and CDR2 SYDVKM. The CDR3 DNA follows: TGTGCCAGCAGTTTGCCGGTGGGGACAGTCTATATGGGGGAAAAACTGTTTTTT. Its translation: CASSLPVGTVYMGEKLFF.

The genes are TRBV28 and TRBJ2-7, with a weak D call TRBD2 (7 bases). Germline V lookup: CDR1 MDHEN, CDR2 SYDVKM. The CDR3 totals 13 residues. Trimming removed 4 bases at V and 3 bases at J, with 10 bases between. The CDR3 bases are TGTGCCAGCAGTTGGGGGGGCCTCTACGAGCAGTACTTC. Protein: CASSWGGLYEQYF.